This TCR beta chain was sequenced for a study of shared clonotypes between healthy human individuals. Using immunoSEQ multiplex PCR, the repertoire was profiled, and TCRdb retains in-frame clones only, with some absent. The sample shows some 2,500,000 clones, under 95% of them seen only once. Study results and caveats: Naive subsets, compared against memory subsets, generally had larger estimated richness values. Exclusively blood specimens were collected; tissue repertoires likely differ.

A remark on this clone: Its target is unknown.

The CDR3 is 14 residues long. V was clipped by 5 bases and J by 0 bases; unmatched bases: 5. Germline lookup yields CDR1 GTSNPN and CDR2 SVGIG (reference sequence). This TCR derives from a man younger than 30 in good health. Some clones in this sample may be carry-over from other donors' samples. This chain links TRBV30 with TRBJ2-3, with 7 nucleotides matching TRBD1. The material sequenced was naive CD4+ T cells from PBMCs. Subset: CD45RA+ positively selected. Here the CDR3 DNA reads TGTGCCTGGGTTGACAGGGCCAGCACAGATACGCAGTATTTT. Its protein is CAWVDRASTDTQYF.